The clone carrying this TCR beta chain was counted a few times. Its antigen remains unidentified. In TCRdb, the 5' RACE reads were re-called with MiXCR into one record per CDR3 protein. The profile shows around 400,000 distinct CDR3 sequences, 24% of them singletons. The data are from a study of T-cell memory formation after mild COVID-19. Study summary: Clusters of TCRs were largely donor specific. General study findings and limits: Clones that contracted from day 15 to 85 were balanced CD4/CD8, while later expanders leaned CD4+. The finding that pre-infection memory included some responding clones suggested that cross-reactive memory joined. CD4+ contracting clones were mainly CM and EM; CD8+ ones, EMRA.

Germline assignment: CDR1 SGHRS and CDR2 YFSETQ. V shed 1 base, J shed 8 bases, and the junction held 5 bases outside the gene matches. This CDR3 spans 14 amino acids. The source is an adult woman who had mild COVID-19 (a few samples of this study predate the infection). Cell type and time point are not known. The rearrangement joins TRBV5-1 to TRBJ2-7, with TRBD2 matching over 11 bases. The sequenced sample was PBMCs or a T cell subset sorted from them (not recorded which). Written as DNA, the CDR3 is TGCGCCAGCAGCTTGACTAGCGGGAGCTCCCAGCAGTACTTC. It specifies CASSLTSGSSQQYF. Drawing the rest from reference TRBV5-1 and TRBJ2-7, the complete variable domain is KAGVTQTPRYLIKTRGQQVTLSCSPISGHRSVSWYQQTPGQGLQFLFEYFSETQRNKGNFPGRFSGRQFSNSRSEMNVSTLELGDSALYLCASSLTSGSSQQYFGPGTRLTVT.